This entry concerns a single T cell receptor beta chain. Assay used: immunoSEQ multiplex PCR; TCRdb lists only in-frame clones, some missing. In the table there are about 530,000 clones, 96% of which are singletons. This sample is part of a study of shared clonotypes between healthy human individuals. This CDR3 region has 14 residues. Germline V CDR1 and CDR2: ENHRY, SYGVKD. V lost 5 bases to trimming and J lost 1 base, with 12 bases between them. The J gene is TRBJ2-7, the V gene TRBV10-3; D is possibly TRBD1 (5 bases). The origin of this receptor is a woman in her twenties or thirties in good health. Source material: naive CD4+ T cells sorted from blood. Subset defined: CD45RA+ positively selected. The CDR3 DNA reads as TGTGCCATCAGTCCGAAAACAGGTTCCTACGAGCAGTACTTC. This sequence encodes CAISPKTGSYEQYF.